Below, 14 T cell receptor beta chains from the same sample are listed, as sequenced in a study of blood T cell repertoires in COVID-19 (dated by TCRdb to the early 2020s). Library method: the immunoSEQ multiplex PCR assay. The immuneACCESS repertoire file appears here via TCRdb, limited to in-frame rearrangements. These files lack a portion of the clones; in checked studies, under half of the deficit traces to unresolved V genes, and the cause of the others is not known. This sample gives 410,000 or so clones in total; approximately 89% of them show up just once. The ten largest clones add up to 1.5% to 1.7% of the sample. Sample: peripheral blood. Receptors were obtained from a middle-aged woman with COVID-19, enrolled during active disease.

This clone was observed a few times. DNA for the CDR3: TGCGCCAGCAGCCAGACCGGGACAGCATACGAGCAGTACTTC. This encodes CASSQTGTAYEQYF. V gene TRBV4-3 combines with J gene TRBJ2-7; TRBD1 agrees at 7 bases. V dropped 3 bases and J dropped 4; count of bases not matched to a gene: 6. This CDR3 contains 14 residues. Germline CDR1 and CDR2: LGHNA and YSLEER.

The genes are TRBV28 and TRBJ2-7, with 12 bases that match TRBD2. CDR1 and CDR2 from the germline V gene are MDHEN and SYDVKM. The V segment lost 6 bases and the J segment 0 bases; nucleotides outside the gene matches: 3. The CDR3 has 15 amino acids. The CDR3 region has the DNA TGTGCCAGCAGACTAGCGGGAGGCCCCTCCTACGAGCAGTACTTC. Translating it yields CASRLAGGPSYEQYF.

This clone was seen just once. The genes are TRBV30 and TRBJ1-1; no clear D gene. The CDR3 has 11 residues. The V gene's germline CDR1 is GTSNPN and CDR2 SVGIG (reference sequence). Between the trimmed V and J ends, which lost 1 base and 7 bases, there was a span of 7 bases. The CDR3 loop reads CAWSGELEAFF. CDR3 in DNA: TGTGCCTGGAGTGGAGAGCTTGAAGCTTTCTTT.

This sequence joins TRBV6-5 and TRBJ1-5; no clear D gene. The CDR3 runs 13 residues. V was cut by 1 base and J by 9 bases, with 10 bases left in between. CDR1 MNHEY and CDR2 SVGAGI come from the germline V gene. CDR3 DNA sequence: TGTGCCAGCAGTTACTGGCGGAAAGGGCCCCAGCATTTT. This sequence encodes CASSYWRKGPQHF.

Worth noting for this clone: At one boundary the junction diverges from the germline segment, which might be a read error. This rearrangement joins TRBV7-7 to TRBJ2-5, with 7 bases that match TRBD1. The CDR3 loop spans 15 amino acids. Per the germline V gene, CDR1 is SSHAT and CDR2 is FNYEAQ (reference sequence). CDR3 amino acids: CASSLGAGGVETQYF. Here the CDR3 DNA reads TGTGCTAGCAGCTTAGGGGCAGGGGGTGTGGAGACCCAGTACTTC.

The chain links TRBV27 to TRBJ2-2; D might be TRBD2 (5 bases). The CDR3 extends over 14 amino acids. V was pared by 6 bases and J by 3 bases, with 11 bases between. Germline lookup yields CDR1 MNHEY and CDR2 SMNVEV (reference sequence). The CDR3 region has the DNA TGTGCCAGCAGGCCGGGAACCTACACCGGGGAGCTGTTTTTT. It encodes CASRPGTYTGELFF.

This chain joins TRBV7-2 and TRBJ1-4, with 9 bases fitting TRBD1. Unmatched junction bases numbered 5, after V lost 5 bases and J lost 7 bases. Germline CDR1 SGHTA, CDR2 FQGNSA. The CDR3 sequence is 14 residues long. The CDR3, as DNA: TGTGCCAGCAGCATGGGACAGGGAGGTGAAAAACTGTTTTTT. Translation gives CASSMGQGGEKLFF.

The chain is built from TRBV21-1 and TRBJ1-1. TRBV21-1 is classified as a pseudogene. The CDR3 runs to 12 residues. The CDR3 DNA reads as TGTGCCAGCAGCGGGGGGTACACTGAAGCTTTCTTT. Its translation is CASSGGYTEAFF.

The J gene is TRBJ1-5, the V gene TRBV6-1; no firm D call. From germline, CDR1 is MNHNS and CDR2 SASEGT. CDR3 length: 14 amino acids. V was cut by 1 base and J by 13 bases, with 17 bases left in between. DNA of the CDR3: TGTGCCAGCAGTGAAGAGGACGGACTTAGTTTTCAGCATTTT. It is translated as CASSEEDGLSFQHF.

The rearrangement uses TRBV14 and TRBJ1-4; 9 bases line up with TRBD1. The V gene end was trimmed by 4 bases and the J gene end by 4 bases; junction bases not matched to a gene: 10. This CDR3 has 17 residues. CDR1 and CDR2 from the germline V gene are SGHDN and FVKESK. The CDR3 region has the DNA TGTGCCAGCAGCCCCCGGACAGGGGTCGGGGATAATGAAAAACTGTTTTTT. It specifies CASSPRTGVGDNEKLFF.

V is TRBV6-6 and J is TRBJ2-3; 7 positions match TRBD2. Germline CDR1 and CDR2: MNHNY and SVGAGI (reference sequence). The J segment lost 2 bases and the V segment lost 7 bases, leaving 6 bases of the junction unmatched. The CDR3 consists of 14 residues. CDR3 sequence: CASNLAAPTDTQYF. CDR3 nucleotide sequence: TGTGCCAGCAACCTAGCGGCCCCCACAGATACGCAGTATTTT.

V and J are TRBV19 and TRBJ1-5, with unresolved D. Germline assignment: CDR1 LNHDA and CDR2 SQIVND (reference sequence). The V gene lost 6 bases and the J gene lost 5 bases, with 8 bases spanning the gap. The CDR3 extends over 12 amino acids. CDR3 in DNA: TGTGCCAGTAGCCTTCAGGATCAGCCCCAGCATTTT. It translates to CASSLQDQPQHF.

Turning to this clone: The same CDR3 can be traced to other DNA sequences in this sample. The chain combines TRBV18 with TRBJ2-3, with 8 bases aligning to TRBD2. V was pared by 0 bases and J by 6 bases, with 2 bases of the junction left unmatched. The CDR3 covers 14 residues. Germline CDR1 and CDR2: KGHSH and LQKENI. CDR3: CASSPPPSGDTQYF. CDR3 DNA sequence: TGTGCCAGCTCACCACCACCTAGCGGGGATACGCAGTATTTT.

The chain links TRBV11-3 to TRBJ2-1, with D perhaps TRBD2 (6 bases). V lost 1 base, J lost 4 bases, and 14 bases lay in between. The germline V gene has CDR1 SGHNT and CDR2 YENEEA. The CDR3 has 16 residues. CDR3 sequence (DNA): TGTGCCAGCAGCTTAGGTCGGGGGTTTTCTTACAATGAGCAGTTCTTC. This encodes CASSLGRGFSYNEQFF.